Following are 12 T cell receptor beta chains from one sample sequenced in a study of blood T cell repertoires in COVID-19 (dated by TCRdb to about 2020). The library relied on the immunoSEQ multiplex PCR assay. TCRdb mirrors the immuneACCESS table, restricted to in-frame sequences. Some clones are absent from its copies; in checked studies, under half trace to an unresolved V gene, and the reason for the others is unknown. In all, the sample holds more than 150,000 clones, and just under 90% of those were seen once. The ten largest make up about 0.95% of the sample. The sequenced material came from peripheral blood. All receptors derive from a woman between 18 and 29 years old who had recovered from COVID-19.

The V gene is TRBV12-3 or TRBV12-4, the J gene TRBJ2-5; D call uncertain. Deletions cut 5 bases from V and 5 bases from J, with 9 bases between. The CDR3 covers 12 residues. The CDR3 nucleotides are TGTGCCAGCAGTCCCGACTGGGAGACCCAGTACTTC. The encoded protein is CASSPDWETQYF.

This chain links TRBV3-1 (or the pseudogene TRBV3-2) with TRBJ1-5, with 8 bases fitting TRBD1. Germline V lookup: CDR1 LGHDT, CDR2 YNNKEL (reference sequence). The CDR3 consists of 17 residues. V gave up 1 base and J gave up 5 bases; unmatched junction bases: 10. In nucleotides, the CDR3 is TGTGCCAGCAGCCAAGGGGGCTCAGGGGGCTTCGATCAGCCCCAGCATTTT. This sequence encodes CASSQGGSGGFDQPQHF.

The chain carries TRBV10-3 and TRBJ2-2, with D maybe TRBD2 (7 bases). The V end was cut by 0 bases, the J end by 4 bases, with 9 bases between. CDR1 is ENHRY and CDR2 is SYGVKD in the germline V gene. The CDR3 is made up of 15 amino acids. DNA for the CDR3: TGTGCCATCAGTGAGTCGGGGGGGCGCACCGGGGAGCTGTTTTTT. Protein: CAISESGGRTGELFF.

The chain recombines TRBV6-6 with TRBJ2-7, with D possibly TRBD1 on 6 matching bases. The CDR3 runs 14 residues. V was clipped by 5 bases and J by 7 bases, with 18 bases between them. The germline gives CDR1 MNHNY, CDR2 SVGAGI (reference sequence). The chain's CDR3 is CASSPPDRLEEQYV. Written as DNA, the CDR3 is TGTGCCAGCAGTCCCCCGGACAGATTGGAAGAGCAGTACGTC.

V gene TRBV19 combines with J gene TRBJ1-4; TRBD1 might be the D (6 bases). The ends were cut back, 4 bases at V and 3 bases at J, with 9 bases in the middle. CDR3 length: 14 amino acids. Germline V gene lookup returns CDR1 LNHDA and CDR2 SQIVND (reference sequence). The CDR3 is CASSRGPANEKLFF. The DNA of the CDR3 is TGTGCCAGTAGTAGGGGGCCGGCTAATGAAAAACTGTTTTTT.

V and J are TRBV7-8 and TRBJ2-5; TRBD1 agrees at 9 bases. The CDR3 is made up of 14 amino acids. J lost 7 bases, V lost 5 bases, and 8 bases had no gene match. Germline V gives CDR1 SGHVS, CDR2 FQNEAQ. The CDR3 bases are TGTGCCAGCAGCGGACAGGGGATTTCAGGGACCCAGTACTTC. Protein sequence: CASSGQGISGTQYF.

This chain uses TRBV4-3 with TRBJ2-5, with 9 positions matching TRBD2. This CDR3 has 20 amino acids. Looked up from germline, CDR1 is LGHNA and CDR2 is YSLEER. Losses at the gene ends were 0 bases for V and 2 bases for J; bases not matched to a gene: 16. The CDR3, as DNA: TGCGCCAGCAGCCAAGAATTGCCCTATGCGAGCGGGGGGCGGCAAGAGACCCAGTACTTC. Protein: CASSQELPYASGGRQETQYF.

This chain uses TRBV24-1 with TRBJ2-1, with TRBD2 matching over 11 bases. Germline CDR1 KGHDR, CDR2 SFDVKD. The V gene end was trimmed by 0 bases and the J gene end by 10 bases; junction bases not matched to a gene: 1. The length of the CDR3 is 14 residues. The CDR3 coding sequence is TGTGCCACCAGTGATTTGCGACTAGCGGGAGAGCAGTTCTTC. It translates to CATSDLRLAGEQFF.

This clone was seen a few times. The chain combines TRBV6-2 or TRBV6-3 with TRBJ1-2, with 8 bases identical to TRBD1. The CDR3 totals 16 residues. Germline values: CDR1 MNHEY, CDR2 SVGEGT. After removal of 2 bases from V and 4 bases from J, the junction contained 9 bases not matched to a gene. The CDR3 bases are TGTGCCAGCAGTTACCGTTCTTCAGGGGGCAGCTATGGCTACACCTTC. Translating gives CASSYRSSGGSYGYTF.

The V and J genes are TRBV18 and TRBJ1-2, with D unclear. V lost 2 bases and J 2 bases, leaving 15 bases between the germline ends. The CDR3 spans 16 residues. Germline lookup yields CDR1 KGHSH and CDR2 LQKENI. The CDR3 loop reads CASSPTFSRTNYGYTF. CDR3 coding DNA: TGTGCCAGCTCACCAACCTTTTCCAGAACCAACTATGGCTACACCTTC.

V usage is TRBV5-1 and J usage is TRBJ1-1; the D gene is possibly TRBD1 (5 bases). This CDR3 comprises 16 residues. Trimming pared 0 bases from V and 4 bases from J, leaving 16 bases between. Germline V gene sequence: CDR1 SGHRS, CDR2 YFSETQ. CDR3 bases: TGCGCCAGCAGCTTGGCCGGCGGGGCGGGGGTCACTGAAGCTTTCTTT. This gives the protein CASSLAGGAGVTEAFF. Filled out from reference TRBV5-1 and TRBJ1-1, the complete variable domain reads KAGVTQTPRYLIKTRGQQVTLSCSPISGHRSVSWYQQTPGQGLQFLFEYFSETQRNKGNFPGRFSGRQFSNSRSEMNVSTLELGDSALYLCASSLAGGAGVTEAFFGQGTRLTVV.

The DNA for the CDR3 is TGTGCCAGCAGCCCGGGGGGGTTAGCGGGACAGAATGAGCAGTTCTTC. Protein: CASSPGGLAGQNEQFF. J is TRBJ2-1 and V is TRBV7-3; possibly TRBD2 for D (8 bases). Per the germline V gene, CDR1 is SGHTA and CDR2 is FQGTGA. The CDR3 has 16 amino acids. V was pared by 5 bases and J by 7 bases, with 21 bases between.